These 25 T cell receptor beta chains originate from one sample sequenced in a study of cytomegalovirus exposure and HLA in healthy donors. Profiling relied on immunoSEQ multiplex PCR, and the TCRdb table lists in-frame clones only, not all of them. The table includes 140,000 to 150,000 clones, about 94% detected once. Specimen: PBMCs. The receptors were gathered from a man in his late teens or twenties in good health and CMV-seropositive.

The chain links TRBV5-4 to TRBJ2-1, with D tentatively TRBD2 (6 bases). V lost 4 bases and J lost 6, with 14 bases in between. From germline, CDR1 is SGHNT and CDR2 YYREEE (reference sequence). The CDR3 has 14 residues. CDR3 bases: TGTGCCAGCAGCGGACCGGGACTCGGCAATGAGCAGTTCTTC. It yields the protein CASSGPGLGNEQFF.

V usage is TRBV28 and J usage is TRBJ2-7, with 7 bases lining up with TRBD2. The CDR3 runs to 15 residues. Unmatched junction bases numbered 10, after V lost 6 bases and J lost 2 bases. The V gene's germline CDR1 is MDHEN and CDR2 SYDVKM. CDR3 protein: CASSLAGTTAYEQYF. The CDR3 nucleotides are TGTGCCAGCAGCCTCGCCGGGACTACCGCCTACGAGCAGTACTTC.

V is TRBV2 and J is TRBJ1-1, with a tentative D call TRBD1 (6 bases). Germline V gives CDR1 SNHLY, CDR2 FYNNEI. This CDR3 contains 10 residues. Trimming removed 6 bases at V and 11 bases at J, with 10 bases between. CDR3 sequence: CASRTGWAFF. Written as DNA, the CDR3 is TGTGCCAGCAGGACAGGATGGGCTTTCTTT.

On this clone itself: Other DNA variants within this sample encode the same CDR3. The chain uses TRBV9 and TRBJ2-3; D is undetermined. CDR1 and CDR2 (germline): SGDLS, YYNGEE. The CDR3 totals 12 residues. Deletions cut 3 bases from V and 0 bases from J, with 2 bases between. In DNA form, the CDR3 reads TGTGCCAGCAGCGCTAGCACAGATACGCAGTATTTT. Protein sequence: CASSASTDTQYF. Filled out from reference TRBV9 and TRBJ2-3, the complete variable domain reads DSGVTQTPKHLITATGQRVTLRCSPRSGDLSVYWYQQSLDQGLQFLIQYYNGEERAKGNILERFSAQQFPDLHSELNLSSLELGDSALYFCASSASTDTQYFGPGTRLTVL.

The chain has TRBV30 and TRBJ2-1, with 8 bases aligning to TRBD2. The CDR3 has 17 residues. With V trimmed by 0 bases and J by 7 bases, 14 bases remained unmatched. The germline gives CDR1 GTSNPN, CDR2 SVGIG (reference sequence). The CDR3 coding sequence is TGTGCCTGGAGTGTAATGGGAGTGGCGGGAGGAGGAAATGAGCAGTTCTTC. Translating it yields CAWSVMGVAGGGNEQFF. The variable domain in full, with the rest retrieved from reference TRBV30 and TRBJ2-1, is SQTIHQWPATLVQPVGSPLSLECTVEGTSNPNLYWYRQAAGRGLQLLFYSVGIGQISSEVPQNLSASRPQDRQFILSSKKLLLSDSGFYLCAWSVMGVAGGGNEQFFGPGTRLTVL.

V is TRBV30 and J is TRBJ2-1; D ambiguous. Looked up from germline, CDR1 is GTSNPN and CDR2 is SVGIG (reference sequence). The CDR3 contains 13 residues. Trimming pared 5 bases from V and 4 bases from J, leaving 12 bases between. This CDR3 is CAWGHNRYNEQFF. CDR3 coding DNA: TGTGCCTGGGGGCATAACAGATACAATGAGCAGTTCTTC.

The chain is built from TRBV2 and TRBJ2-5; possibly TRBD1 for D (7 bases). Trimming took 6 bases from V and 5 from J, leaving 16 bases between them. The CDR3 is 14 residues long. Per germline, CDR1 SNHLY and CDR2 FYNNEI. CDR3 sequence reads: CASRLAGGRETQYF. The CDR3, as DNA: TGTGCCAGCAGGTTGGCAGGGGGGAGGGAGACCCAGTACTTC.

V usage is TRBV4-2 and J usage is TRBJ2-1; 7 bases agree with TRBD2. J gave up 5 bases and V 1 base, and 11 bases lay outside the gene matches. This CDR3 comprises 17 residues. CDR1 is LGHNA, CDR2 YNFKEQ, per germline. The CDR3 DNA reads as TGTGCCAGCAGCCAAGTCGGGGCTAGCGGAATGAACAATGAGCAGTTCTTC. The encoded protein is CASSQVGASGMNNEQFF.

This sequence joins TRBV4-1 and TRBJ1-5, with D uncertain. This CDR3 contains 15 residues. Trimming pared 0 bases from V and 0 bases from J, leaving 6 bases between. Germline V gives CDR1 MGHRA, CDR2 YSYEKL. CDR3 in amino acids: CASSQDSVSNQPQHF. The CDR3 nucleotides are TGCGCCAGCAGCCAAGATTCCGTTAGCAATCAGCCCCAGCATTTT.

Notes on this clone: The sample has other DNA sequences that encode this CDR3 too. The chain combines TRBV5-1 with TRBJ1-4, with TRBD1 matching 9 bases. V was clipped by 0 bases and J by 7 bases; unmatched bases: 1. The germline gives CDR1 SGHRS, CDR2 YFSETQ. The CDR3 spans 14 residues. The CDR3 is CASSLGQGGEKLFF. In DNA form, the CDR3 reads TGCGCCAGCAGCTTGGGACAGGGGGGTGAAAAACTGTTTTTT.

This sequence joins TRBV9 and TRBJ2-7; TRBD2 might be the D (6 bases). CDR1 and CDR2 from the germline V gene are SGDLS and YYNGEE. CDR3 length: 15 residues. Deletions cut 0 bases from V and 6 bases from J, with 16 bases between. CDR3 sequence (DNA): TGTGCCAGCAGCGTAGGTTGGGACTCCCTTCGCGAGCAGTACTTC. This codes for CASSVGWDSLREQYF.

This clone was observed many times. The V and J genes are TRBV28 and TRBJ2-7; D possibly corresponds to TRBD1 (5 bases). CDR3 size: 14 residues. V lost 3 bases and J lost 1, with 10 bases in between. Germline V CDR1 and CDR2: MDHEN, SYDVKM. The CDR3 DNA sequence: TGTGCCAGCAGTTTCGGCGGACAATCCTACGAGCAGTACTTC. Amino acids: CASSFGGQSYEQYF.

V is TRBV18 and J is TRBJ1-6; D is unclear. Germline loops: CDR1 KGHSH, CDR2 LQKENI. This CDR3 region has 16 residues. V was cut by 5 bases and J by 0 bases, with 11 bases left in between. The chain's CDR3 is CASSSQGSSYNSPLHF. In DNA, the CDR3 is TGTGCCAGCTCATCCCAAGGGAGCTCCTATAATTCACCCCTCCACTTT.

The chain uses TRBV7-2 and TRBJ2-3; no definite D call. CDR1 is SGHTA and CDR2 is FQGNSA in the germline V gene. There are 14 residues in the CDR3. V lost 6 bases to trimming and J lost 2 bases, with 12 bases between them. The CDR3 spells CASSSSLITDTQYF. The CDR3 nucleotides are TGTGCCAGCAGTAGCTCATTAATCACAGATACGCAGTATTTT.

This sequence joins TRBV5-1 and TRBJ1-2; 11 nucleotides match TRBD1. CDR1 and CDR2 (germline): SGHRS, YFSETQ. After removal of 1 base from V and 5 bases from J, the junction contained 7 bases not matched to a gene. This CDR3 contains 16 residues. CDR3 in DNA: TGCGCCAGCAGCTTGTGGCCGGGACAGGGGGAGTATGGCTACACCTTC. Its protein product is CASSLWPGQGEYGYTF.

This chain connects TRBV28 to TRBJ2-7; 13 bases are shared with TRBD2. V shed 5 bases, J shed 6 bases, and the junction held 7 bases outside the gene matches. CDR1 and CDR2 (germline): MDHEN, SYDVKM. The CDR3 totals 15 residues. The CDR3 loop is CASSPHGLAGAEQYF. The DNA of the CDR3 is TGTGCCAGCAGTCCCCATGGACTAGCGGGAGCCGAGCAGTACTTC.

CDR3 loop: CAISESGAGGTQYF. The CDR3 DNA sequence: TGTGCCATCAGTGAATCAGGGGCCGGAGGGACCCAGTACTTC. The genes are TRBV10-3 and TRBJ2-5, with D tentatively TRBD1 (6 bases). V was trimmed by 3 bases and J by 7 bases, leaving 15 bases between them. The CDR3 consists of 14 residues. The germline V gene encodes CDR1 ENHRY and CDR2 SYGVKD.

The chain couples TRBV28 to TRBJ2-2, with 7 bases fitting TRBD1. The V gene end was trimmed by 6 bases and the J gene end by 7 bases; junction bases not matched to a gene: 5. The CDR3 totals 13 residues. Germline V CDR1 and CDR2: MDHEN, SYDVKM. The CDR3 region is CASRDRFNGELFF. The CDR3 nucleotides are TGTGCCAGCAGGGACAGGTTTAACGGGGAGCTGTTTTTT.

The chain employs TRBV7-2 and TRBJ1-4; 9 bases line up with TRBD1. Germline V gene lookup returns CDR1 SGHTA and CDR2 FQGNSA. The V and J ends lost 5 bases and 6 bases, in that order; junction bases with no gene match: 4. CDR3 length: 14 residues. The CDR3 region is CASSLGTGYEKLFF. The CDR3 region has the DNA TGTGCCAGCAGCCTCGGGACAGGGTATGAAAAACTGTTTTTT.

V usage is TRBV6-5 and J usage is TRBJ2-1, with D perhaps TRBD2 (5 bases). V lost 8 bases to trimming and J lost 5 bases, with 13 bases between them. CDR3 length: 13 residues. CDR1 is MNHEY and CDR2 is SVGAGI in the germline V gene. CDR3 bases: TGTGCCAGCGGGAGAGGTTGGAACAATGAGCAGTTCTTC. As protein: CASGRGWNNEQFF.

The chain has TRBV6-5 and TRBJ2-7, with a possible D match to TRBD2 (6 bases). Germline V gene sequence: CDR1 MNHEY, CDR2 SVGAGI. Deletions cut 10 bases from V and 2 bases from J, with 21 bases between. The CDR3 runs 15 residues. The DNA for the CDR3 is TGTGCCACCGTGGTTCGCCGGGGAGGCGCCTACGAGCAGTACTTC. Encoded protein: CATVVRRGGAYEQYF.

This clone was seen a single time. The CDR3 is CAWSVKDRNTEAFF. DNA for the CDR3: TGTGCCTGGAGTGTCAAGGACAGGAACACTGAAGCTTTCTTT. The genes are TRBV30 and TRBJ1-1, with D maybe TRBD1 (6 bases). The germline gives CDR1 GTSNPN, CDR2 SVGIG (reference sequence). This CDR3 comprises 14 residues. V lost 0 bases and J 1 base, leaving 9 bases between the germline ends.

The CDR3 bases are TGTGCCAGCAGCCAATACTTACAACAGGGGAACTATGGCTACACCTTC. It encodes CASSQYLQQGNYGYTF. The rearrangement links TRBV7-2 to TRBJ1-2; 7 bases align to TRBD1. This CDR3 has 16 residues. With 5 bases clipped from V and 2 bases from J, the junction kept 11 bases outside the gene matches. Germline CDR1 SGHTA, CDR2 FQGNSA.

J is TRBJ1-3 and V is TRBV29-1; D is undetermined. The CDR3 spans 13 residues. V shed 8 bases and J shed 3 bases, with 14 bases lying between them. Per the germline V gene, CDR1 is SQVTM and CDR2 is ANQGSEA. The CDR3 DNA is TGCAGCACCGAGGTTGAAATTGGAAACACCATATATTTT. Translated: CSTEVEIGNTIYF.

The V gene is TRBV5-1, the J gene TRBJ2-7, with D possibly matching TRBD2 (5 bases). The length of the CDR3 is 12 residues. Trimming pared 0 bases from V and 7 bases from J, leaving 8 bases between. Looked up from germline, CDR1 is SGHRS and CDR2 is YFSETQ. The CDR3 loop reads CASSLVAGEQYF. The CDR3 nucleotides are TGCGCCAGCAGCTTGGTTGCGGGTGAGCAGTACTTC.